This T cell receptor beta chain was identified during a study of blood T cells in healthy people across ages (dated by TCRdb to between 2015 and 2016). Regarding the study in general: In model experiments, roughly one uniquely barcoded TCR beta cDNA molecule per two T cells was captured by template switching. The study measured age-related changes in TCR beta repertoire diversity using deep sequencing normalized with unique cDNA molecular identifiers. Four age groups were formed from the donors: young (average 16 years), middle-aged (less than 40), aged (under 70) and long-lived (less than 85). Donors of different ages were randomly distributed across sequencing lanes to avoid experimental bias. The study analyzed two additional independent replicas of 1 million unique cDNA reads from the same blood draw for two donors, one aged 18 to 30 and one aged 80 or older. Summary of the overall study and its limitations: As age increased, observed TCR beta diversity per million T cells dropped in a roughly linear way, and a significant reduction was already evident by age 40. Estimates of total diversity based on one million sequenced T cells were regarded as lower bounds and as underestimates. A strong correlation was found between observed TCR beta diversity and the percentage of naive T cells measured by flow cytometry. Because profiling used bulk unsorted PBMCs, naive and antigen-experienced compartments could not be compared conclusively. Compared with the aged group, more naive CD4+ T cells, fewer expanded clones and increased TCR diversity were shown by the long-lived group, suggesting age selection. Donor CMV infection status was unknown, potentially confounding age-related changes in expanded clonotypes.

The donors were some 36 Caucasian individuals from Russia, aged roughly 6 to 100 years, who were systemically healthy. About 9.8 milliliters of peripheral blood were drawn from each donor into EDTA-treated Vacutainer tubes. Ficoll-Paque density-gradient centrifugation was used to isolate PBMCs, with at least 6 million per sample. Trizol reagent was used to extract total RNA from the PBMCs, yielding at least 5 micrograms per sample. Naive CD45RAhigh/CD27high T cell percentages were measured by flow cytometry on a PBMC aliquot from every donor. On this clonotype itself: This clone's antigen is unknown. Per-base quality was not reported, and no clone a single base away is much larger than it.

The library was generated by 5' RACE. The sequencing machine was an Illumina HiSeq 2500. A second PCR of roughly 7 to 11 cycles was performed with a sample-barcoded 5' primer and a J-beta primer mix. A template-switch 5' adaptor carrying 12 random nucleotides introduced a unique molecular identifier onto each TCR beta cDNA molecule. Each sample yielded at least 3 million CDR3-containing paired-end reads. First-strand cDNA was synthesized from all RNA with the Mint cDNA synthesis kit, primed by a TRBC-specific oligonucleotide. After uracil-DNA glycosylase treatment, a first 18-cycle PCR used universal primers M1SS and BC2_uni_R on all cDNA. Per the source publication's procedure: For normalization, 1 million high-quality reads were randomly selected from each sample, with every read carrying a distinct molecular identifier. Reads sharing molecular identifiers were discarded rather than binned into consensus sequences. MiTCR, run with a Q25 quality threshold and the strictest error-elimination algorithm, handled CDR3 identification, clonotype clustering and error correction. Lower-bound total TCR beta diversity was estimated with a nonparametric unseen species model using Euler transformation. TCRdb handled the public reads itself, with Q25 trimming in fastp and clone calling in MiXCR, and kept productive beta chains. Merged by CDR3 protein, the rows form single entries marked with the most common genes and DNA. The V and J calls were determined by TCRdb, not by the authors. The sample includes fewer than 750,000 distinct CDR3 sequences, with approximately 52% observed a single time. The top ten clonotypes cover about 13% of the sample.

According to the germline V gene, CDR1 reads MNHNS and CDR2 reads SASEGT. Spanning cysteine to phenylalanine, the CDR3 consists of 17 amino acids. Solely the CDR3 DNA is kept, with 51 bases framed from the first base. The V end gives up 6 bases and the J end 0 bases, leaving 5 bases in the junction not matched to a gene. The rearrangement joined TRBV6-1 to TRBJ2-1, with 13 bases aligning to TRBD2. Material: blood. This sequence was found in an elderly woman in good health. Here the CDR3 is given as CASRGTSGASSYNEQFF. DNA sequence: TGTGCCAGCAGAGGGACTAGCGGGGCAAGCTCCTACAATGAGCAGTTCTTC.